These 8 T cell receptor beta chains share one sample of origin, sequenced in a study of shared clonotypes between healthy human individuals. Using immunoSEQ multiplex PCR, the repertoire was profiled, and TCRdb retains in-frame clones only, with some absent. Altogether fewer than 550,000 clones are present, 60% to 80% being singletons, with the ten largest covering about 12%. Input material: PBMCs. Every receptor here comes from a woman in her thirties or forties in good health. Some clones in this sample may be carry-over from other donors' samples.

J is TRBJ2-3 and V is TRBV2; the D is unclear. The germline V gene has CDR1 SNHLY and CDR2 FYNNEI. V lost 5 bases, J lost 1 base, and 7 bases lay in between. CDR3 length: 13 amino acids. In DNA, the CDR3 is TGTGCCAGCAGTCTCCTACGCACAGATACGCAGTATTTT. It codes for CASSLLRTDTQYF.

The gene calls are TRBV11-2 and TRBJ2-6; possible D gene TRBD2, 7 bases. CDR1 and CDR2 from the germline V gene are SGHAT and FQNNGV. Deletions cut 5 bases from V and 2 bases from J, with 19 bases between. The CDR3 is 18 amino acids. The CDR3 nucleotides are TGTGCCAGCAGCGGACGGGGGGCCTTTCGAGCTGGGGCCAACGTCCTGACTTTC. The encoded protein is CASSGRGAFRAGANVLTF. Drawing the rest from reference TRBV11-2 and TRBJ2-6, the complete variable domain is EAGVAQSPRYKIIEKRQSVAFWCNPISGHATLYWYQQILGQGPKLLIQFQNNGVVDDSQLPKDRFSAERLKGVDSTLKIQPAKLEDSAVYLCASSGRGAFRAGANVLTFGAGSRLTVL.

The chain couples TRBV30 to TRBJ2-3, with D perhaps matching TRBD2 (6 bases). CDR3 length: 15 residues. Germline V lookup: CDR1 GTSNPN, CDR2 SVGIG (reference sequence). The V end lost 0 bases, the J end lost 0 bases, and 10 bases lay between the germline ends. The CDR3 here is CAWSVAGLSTDTQYF. The CDR3 DNA sequence: TGTGCCTGGAGTGTAGCGGGCCTAAGCACAGATACGCAGTATTTT.

The rearrangement uses TRBV7-9 and TRBJ2-7; 9 nucleotides align to TRBD2. The trim removed 1 base at V and 2 bases at J, leaving 3 bases unmatched. Germline CDR1 SEHNR, CDR2 FQNEAQ (reference sequence). CDR3 length: 15 residues. The CDR3 sequence is CASSLGRGRAYEQYF. CDR3 nucleotides: TGTGCCAGCAGCTTAGGACGCGGGAGGGCCTACGAGCAGTACTTC.

The rearrangement uses TRBV7-3 and TRBJ2-2, with unresolved D. The CDR3 spans 14 residues. The germline gives CDR1 SGHTA, CDR2 FQGTGA. Trimming shortened V by 2 bases and J by 3 bases, and 7 bases separated the two germline ends. The CDR3 here is CASSLRSYTGELFF. CDR3 sequence (DNA): TGTGCCAGCAGCTTACGCTCGTACACCGGGGAGCTGTTTTTT.

The chain uses TRBV7-2 and TRBJ2-7; 10 bases map to TRBD2. Trimming took 7 bases from V and 7 from J; bases not matched to a gene: 13. Germline CDR1 SGHTA, CDR2 FQGNSA. The CDR3 has 15 residues. DNA of the CDR3: TGTGCCAGCACCTCCGGGGTAGCGGGAGGTCTTGAGCAGTACTTC. Amino acids: CASTSGVAGGLEQYF.

V is TRBV11-2 and J is TRBJ1-5; D unclear. Looked up from germline, CDR1 is SGHAT and CDR2 is FQNNGV. Trimming cost V 0 bases and J 0 bases, with 9 bases left between them. The CDR3 sequence is 16 residues long. CDR3 protein: CASSLDGSGSNQPQHF. CDR3 coding DNA: TGTGCCAGCAGCTTAGATGGGAGTGGTAGCAATCAGCCCCAGCATTTT. Combining the CDR3 with reference TRBV11-2 and TRBJ1-5 gives the whole variable domain EAGVAQSPRYKIIEKRQSVAFWCNPISGHATLYWYQQILGQGPKLLIQFQNNGVVDDSQLPKDRFSAERLKGVDSTLKIQPAKLEDSAVYLCASSLDGSGSNQPQHFGDGTRLSIL.

The chain links TRBV7-2 to TRBJ2-2; no definite D call. The V end was cut by 1 base, the J end by 4 bases, with 10 bases between. CDR3 length: 15 amino acids. CDR1 and CDR2 (germline): SGHTA, FQGNSA. The CDR3 DNA reads as TGTGCCAGCAGCTTAGTGTGGCAGATCACCGGGGAGCTGTTTTTT. As protein: CASSLVWQITGELFF.